This T cell receptor beta chain comes out of a study of blood T cells in healthy people across ages. Next came a second PCR, run for roughly 7 to 12 cycles, which used a sample-barcoded 5' primer along with a J-beta primer mix. No fewer than 3 million CDR3-containing paired-end reads came from each sample. One entry per CDR3 protein results from TCRdb running MiXCR on the 5' RACE reads. This table holds 780,000 or so distinct CDR3 sequences, roughly 50% found once. Germline CDR1 and CDR2: MDHEN and SYDVKM. V was clipped by 2 bases and J by 6 bases, with 8 bases between them. CDR3 length equals 12 residues. As for this clonotype: Its antigen is unknown.

Total RNA extracted from each sample amounted to at least 5.5 micrograms. Study-wide results and limits: Versus aged donors, long-lived donors had higher diversity and more naive CD4+ cells. Diversity estimated from one million T cells was considered an underestimate.

V is TRBV28 and J is TRBJ2-7; D unresolved. The TCR originated in a man in his forties in good health. The source material was blood. CDR3 sequence: CASSLDNAEQYF. DNA for the CDR3: TGTGCCAGCAGTTTAGACAACGCCGAGCAGTACTTC.